A selection of T cell receptor beta chains follows, all from one sample in a study of blood T cell repertoires in COVID-19. The data were produced by immunoSEQ multiplex PCR, yet TCRdb's version contains in-frame clones alone and is incomplete. In the table there are 150,000 to 200,000 clones, approximately 81% of which are singletons. The specimen was peripheral blood. These receptors were taken from a woman between 65 and 79 years old with COVID-19, enrolled during active disease. The CDR3 runs from the conserved cysteine through the conserved F or W. D genes are given only for firm matches. Rows may omit the clone size; those that give it use once, few, many or a size class.

d_call: TRBD1
j_call: TRBJ1-2
cdr3_length: 14
v_call: TRBV27
clone_size: once
cdr3_aa: CASSTGTGPFGYTF
cdr3_nt: TGTGCCAGCAGTACCGGGACAGGGCCCTTTGGCTACACCTTC

d_call: NA
j_call: TRBJ2-3
cdr3_length: 13
v_call: TRBV3-1/TRBV3-2
clone_size: NA
cdr3_aa: CASSQSTGYTQYF
cdr3_nt: TGTGCCAGCAGCCAATCCACGGGGTATACGCAGTATTTT

d_call: NA
j_call: TRBJ2-5
cdr3_length: 12
v_call: TRBV28
clone_size: NA
cdr3_aa: CASTLRGETQYF
cdr3_nt: TGTGCCAGCACCCTTAGGGGGGAGACCCAGTACTTC

d_call: TRBD1
j_call: TRBJ1-2
cdr3_length: 13
v_call: TRBV28
clone_size: NA
cdr3_aa: CASSLPGGEGYTF
cdr3_nt: TGTGCCAGCAGTTTACCAGGGGGCGAGGGCTACACCTTC

d_call: TRBD1
j_call: TRBJ1-1
cdr3_length: 14
v_call: TRBV27
clone_size: NA
cdr3_aa: CASSFGGTGPEAFF
cdr3_nt: TGTGCCAGCAGTTTTGGAGGGACAGGGCCTGAAGCTTTCTTT

d_call: NA
j_call: TRBJ1-2
cdr3_length: 14
v_call: TRBV10-3
clone_size: NA
cdr3_aa: CATSNPNRIDGYTF
cdr3_nt: TGTGCCACCTCGAACCCGAACAGGATTGATGGCTACACCTTC

d_call: TRBD2
j_call: TRBJ2-3
cdr3_length: 14
v_call: TRBV19
clone_size: NA
cdr3_aa: CATAGAINTDTQYF
cdr3_nt: TGTGCCACAGCGGGAGCTATTAACACAGATACGCAGTATTTT

d_call: NA
j_call: TRBJ1-2
cdr3_length: 14
v_call: TRBV11-2
clone_size: NA
cdr3_aa: CASSLLTSGHGYTF
cdr3_nt: TGTGCCAGCAGCTTATTAACCTCTGGGCATGGCTACACCTTC

d_call: NA
j_call: TRBJ1-4
cdr3_length: 15
v_call: TRBV5-1
clone_size: NA
cdr3_aa: CASSFDGALNEKLFF
cdr3_nt: TGCGCCAGCAGCTTTGATGGGGCCCTTAATGAAAAACTGTTTTTT

d_call: NA
j_call: TRBJ2-1
cdr3_length: 14
v_call: TRBV10-3
clone_size: few
cdr3_aa: CAISESTKGNEQFF
cdr3_nt: TGTGCCATCAGTGAGTCGACGAAGGGGAATGAGCAGTTCTTC

d_call: NA
j_call: TRBJ1-5
cdr3_length: 15
v_call: TRBV7-2
clone_size: NA
cdr3_aa: CASSLEPNPGQPQHF
cdr3_nt: TGTGCCAGCAGCTTAGAACCCAACCCCGGTCAGCCCCAGCATTTT

d_call: NA
j_call: TRBJ1-1
cdr3_length: 13
v_call: TRBV19
clone_size: NA
cdr3_aa: CASSIVGDTEAFF
cdr3_nt: TGTGCCAGTAGTATAGTTGGAGACACTGAAGCTTTCTTT

d_call: NA
j_call: TRBJ2-3
cdr3_length: 14
v_call: TRBV25-1
clone_size: NA
cdr3_aa: CASSESHRSDTQYF
cdr3_nt: TGTGCCAGCAGTGAATCCCACAGATCAGATACGCAGTATTTT

d_call: TRBD2
j_call: TRBJ2-3
cdr3_length: 14
v_call: TRBV6-5
clone_size: NA
cdr3_aa: CASSREGRGDTQYF
cdr3_nt: TGTGCCAGCAGTCGCGAAGGGAGGGGTGATACGCAGTATTTT

d_call: NA
j_call: TRBJ1-1
cdr3_length: 15
v_call: TRBV9
clone_size: few
cdr3_aa: CASSVETVPQGKAFF
cdr3_nt: TGTGCCAGCAGCGTAGAGACCGTTCCGCAGGGAAAAGCTTTCTTT

d_call: NA
j_call: TRBJ2-1
cdr3_length: 15
v_call: TRBV7-2
clone_size: NA
cdr3_aa: CASSLVRGTYNEQFF
cdr3_nt: TGTGCCAGCAGCCTAGTAAGGGGGACCTACAATGAGCAGTTCTTC

d_call: TRBD1
j_call: TRBJ2-5
cdr3_length: 15
v_call: TRBV5-1
clone_size: NA
cdr3_aa: CASSPGQGDQETQYF
cdr3_nt: TGCGCCAGCAGCCCGGGACAGGGTGACCAAGAGACCCAGTACTTC

d_call: TRBD1
j_call: TRBJ1-2
cdr3_length: 14
v_call: TRBV30
clone_size: once
cdr3_aa: CAWRTGTPGGGYTF
cdr3_nt: TGTGCCTGGAGGACAGGGACCCCCGGGGGAGGCTACACCTTC

d_call: TRBD1
j_call: TRBJ2-2
cdr3_length: 15
v_call: TRBV27
clone_size: NA
cdr3_aa: CASQDRGLNTGELFF
cdr3_nt: TGTGCCAGTCAGGACAGGGGTTTGAACACCGGGGAGCTGTTTTTT

d_call: NA
j_call: TRBJ2-5
cdr3_length: 14
v_call: TRBV27
clone_size: once
cdr3_aa: CASVQRHRWETQYF
cdr3_nt: TGTGCCAGCGTCCAACGACACCGGTGGGAGACCCAGTACTTC

d_call: TRBD1
j_call: TRBJ1-2
cdr3_length: 17
v_call: TRBV28
clone_size: once
cdr3_aa: CASSFRTGGAQNYGYTF
cdr3_nt: TGTGCCAGCAGTTTCAGGACAGGGGGCGCCCAGAACTATGGCTACACCTTC

d_call: TRBD2
j_call: TRBJ2-7
cdr3_length: 16
v_call: TRBV19
clone_size: NA
cdr3_aa: CASIRTSGSSSYEQYF
cdr3_nt: TGTGCCAGTATCCGGACTAGCGGGAGTTCTTCCTACGAGCAGTACTTC

d_call: TRBD2
j_call: TRBJ2-5
cdr3_length: 15
v_call: TRBV18
clone_size: NA
cdr3_aa: CASSPGLAGQKTQYF
cdr3_nt: TGTGCCAGCTCACCAGGGCTAGCGGGCCAGAAGACCCAGTACTTC

d_call: NA
j_call: TRBJ1-3
cdr3_length: 13
v_call: TRBV7-9
clone_size: NA
cdr3_aa: CASSNRVDDTIYF
cdr3_nt: TGTGCCAGCAGCAACAGGGTTGACGACACCATATATTTT

d_call: NA
j_call: TRBJ1-6
cdr3_length: 13
v_call: TRBV2
clone_size: NA
cdr3_aa: CASRQGGNSPLHF
cdr3_nt: TGTGCCAGCAGACAGGGTGGTAATTCACCCCTCCACTTT

d_call: NA
j_call: TRBJ1-1
cdr3_length: 14
v_call: TRBV28
clone_size: NA
cdr3_aa: CASSLRGSWTEAFF
cdr3_nt: TGTGCCAGCAGTTTAAGGGGAAGCTGGACTGAAGCTTTCTTT

d_call: TRBD1
j_call: TRBJ1-2
cdr3_length: 14
v_call: TRBV29-1
clone_size: NA
cdr3_aa: CSAAGAGGLYGYTF
cdr3_nt: TGCAGCGCCGCAGGGGCAGGGGGCTTGTATGGCTACACCTTC

d_call: NA
j_call: TRBJ2-5
cdr3_length: 16
v_call: TRBV4-2
clone_size: NA
cdr3_aa: CASSLGSGADGETQYF
cdr3_nt: TGTGCCAGCAGCCTAGGAAGCGGAGCAGACGGAGAGACCCAGTACTTC

d_call: TRBD1
j_call: TRBJ1-1
cdr3_length: 13
v_call: TRBV5-1
clone_size: NA
cdr3_aa: CASSFGTGGEAFF
cdr3_nt: TGCGCCAGCAGCTTCGGGACAGGCGGTGAAGCTTTCTTT

d_call: NA
j_call: TRBJ2-2
cdr3_length: 13
v_call: TRBV3-1/TRBV3-2
clone_size: NA
cdr3_aa: CASSPFSSGELFF
cdr3_nt: TGTGCCAGCAGCCCTTTCTCTAGCGGGGAGCTGTTTTTT

d_call: NA
j_call: TRBJ2-3
cdr3_length: 15
v_call: TRBV27
clone_size: NA
cdr3_aa: CASSLEFLGTDTQYF
cdr3_nt: TGTGCCAGCAGTTTAGAGTTTTTGGGCACAGATACGCAGTATTTT

d_call: NA
j_call: TRBJ1-1
cdr3_length: 14
v_call: TRBV28
clone_size: NA
cdr3_aa: CASSLPRGPTEAFF
cdr3_nt: TGTGCCAGCAGCCTCCCCAGGGGTCCCACTGAAGCTTTCTTT